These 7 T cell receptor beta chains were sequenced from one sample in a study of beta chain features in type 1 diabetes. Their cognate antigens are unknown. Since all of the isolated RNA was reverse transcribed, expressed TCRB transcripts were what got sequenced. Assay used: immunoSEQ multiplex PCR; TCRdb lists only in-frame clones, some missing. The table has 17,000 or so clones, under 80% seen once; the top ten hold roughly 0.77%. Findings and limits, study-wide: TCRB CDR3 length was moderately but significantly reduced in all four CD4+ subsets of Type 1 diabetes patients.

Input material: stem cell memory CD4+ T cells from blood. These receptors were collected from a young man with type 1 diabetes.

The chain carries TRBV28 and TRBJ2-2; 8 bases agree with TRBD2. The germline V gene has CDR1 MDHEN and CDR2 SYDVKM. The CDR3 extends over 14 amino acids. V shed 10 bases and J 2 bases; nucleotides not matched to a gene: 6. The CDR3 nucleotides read TGTGCCACCACGGGGACTAGTAACACCGGGGAGCTGTTTTTT. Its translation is CATTGTSNTGELFF.

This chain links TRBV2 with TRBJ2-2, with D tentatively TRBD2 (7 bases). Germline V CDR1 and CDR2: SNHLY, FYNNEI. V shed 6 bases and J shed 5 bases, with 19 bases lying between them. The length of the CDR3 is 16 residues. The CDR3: CASSPPGGRGTGELFF. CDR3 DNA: TGTGCCAGCAGCCCCCCCGGGGGGCGGGGGACCGGGGAGCTGTTTTTT.

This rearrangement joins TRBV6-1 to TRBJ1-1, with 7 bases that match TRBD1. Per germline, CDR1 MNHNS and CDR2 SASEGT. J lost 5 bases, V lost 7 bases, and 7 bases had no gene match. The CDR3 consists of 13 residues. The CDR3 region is CASIGQVLTEAFF. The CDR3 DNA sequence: TGTGCCAGCATCGGACAGGTCTTGACTGAAGCTTTCTTT.

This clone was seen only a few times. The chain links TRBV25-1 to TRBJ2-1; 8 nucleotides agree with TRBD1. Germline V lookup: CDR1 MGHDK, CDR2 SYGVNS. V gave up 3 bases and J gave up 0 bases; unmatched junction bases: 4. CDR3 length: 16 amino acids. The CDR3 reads CASSDTGGSSYNEQFF. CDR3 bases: TGTGCCAGCAGTGACACAGGGGGAAGCTCCTACAATGAGCAGTTCTTC.

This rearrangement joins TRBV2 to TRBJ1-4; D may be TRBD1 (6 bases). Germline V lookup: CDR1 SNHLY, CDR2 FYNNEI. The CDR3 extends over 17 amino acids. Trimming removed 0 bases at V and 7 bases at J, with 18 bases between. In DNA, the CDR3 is TGTGCCAGCAGTGAAGCGCTTTGGGGGGGCGACGGTGAAAAACTGTTTTTT. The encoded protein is CASSEALWGGDGEKLFF.

CDR3 sequence reads: CASSTTPDTQYF. CDR3 coding DNA: TGTGCCAGCAGTACCACTCCGGATACGCAGTATTTT. The rearrangement joins TRBV6-5 to TRBJ2-3; D is ambiguous. CDR1 and CDR2 from the germline V gene are MNHEY and SVGAGI. The CDR3 spans 12 residues. V was clipped by 5 bases and J by 6 bases, with 9 bases between them.

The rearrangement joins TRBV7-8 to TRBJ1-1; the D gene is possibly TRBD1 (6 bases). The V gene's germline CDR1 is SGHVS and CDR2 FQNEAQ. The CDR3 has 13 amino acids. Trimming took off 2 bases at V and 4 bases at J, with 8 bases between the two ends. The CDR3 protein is CASSLQGSTEAFF. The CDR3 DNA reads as TGTGCCAGCAGCTTACAGGGGAGCACTGAAGCTTTCTTT.